This TCR beta chain was sequenced in a study of T cells in Graves' hyperthyroidism and ophthalmopathy. Trimming removed 3 bases at V and 5 bases at J, with 10 bases between. The CDR3 has 13 amino acids. From germline, CDR1 is SNHLY and CDR2 FYNNEI. Amplified regions were TCR beta CDR3 sequences from RNA transcripts. A first-round RT-PCR of the TCR CDR3 used the HTBI primer set. TCRdb redid the calling of the multiplex PCR reads with MiXCR, one entry per CDR3 protein. The data contain about 420,000 distinct CDR3 sequences, 15% to 18% of them singletons. In its sample, this clonotype was seen many times.

This TCR derives from a woman between 18 and 29 years old with Graves' hyperthyroidism. This chain links TRBV2 with TRBJ2-5, with no clear D. The sequencing sample was made of blood. In nucleotides, the CDR3 is TGTGCCAGCAGTGATTCAGGAATGGAGACCCAGTACTTC. Protein product: CASSDSGMETQYF.